This T cell receptor beta chain was identified in a study of blood T cell repertoires in COVID-19. V was clipped by 4 bases and J by 3 bases, with 11 bases between them. CDR1 SGHDT and CDR2 YYEEEE come from the germline V gene. The CDR3 is 13 amino acids. Per the original methods: Estimation of nucleated cell counts was performed using reference gene primer amplification. This table comes from immunoSEQ multiplex PCR, and its TCRdb copy is limited to in-frame clones, with some not included. V, J and clone size reflect that table, while D and trimming were determined from the DNA. Among tens of thousands of clones listed, about 85% were seen once.

This receptor was identified in a human donor in a cohort sampled during active COVID-19. Input material: peripheral blood. The chain uses TRBV5-6 and TRBJ2-7; D might be TRBD1 (5 bases). CDR3 nucleotides: TGTGCCAGCAGCACCAGGGTTGGCTACGAGCAGTACTTC. It codes for CASSTRVGYEQYF.